A selection of T cell receptor beta chains follows, all from one sample in a study of regulatory T cells in long-lasting Graves disease. In TCRdb, the multiplex PCR reads were re-called with MiXCR into one record per CDR3 protein. The repertoire holds a few hundred thousand distinct CDR3 sequences, with roughly 19% as singletons. This sample was shared with a second study, whose subject was T cells in Graves' hyperthyroidism and ophthalmopathy.

Sequenced material: peripheral blood mononuclear cells (PBMCs), taken at new diagnosis, from a patient treated with antithyroid drugs. The receptors here all came from a woman in her twenties or thirties with Graves disease. Each CDR3 is given with its conserved first and last residue. The order of the fields is V gene, clone size, J gene, D gene, CDR3 protein, CDR3 DNA. The D gene is left open where the match is weak. Clone sizes are given selectively: once, few, many, or a class where the clone is expanded.

TRBV20-1	many	TRBJ2-3	TRBD2	CSARNSGRVTDTQYF	TGCAGTGCTAGAAATAGCGGGAGGGTCACAGATACGCAGTATTTT
TRBV5-6	NA	TRBJ1-2	NA	CASSLAGPGYGYTF	TGTGCCAGCAGCCTAGCAGGGCCCGGCTATGGCTACACCTTC
TRBV4-2	NA	TRBJ1-1	NA	CASSLSPGGPNTEAFF	TGTGCCAGCAGCCTCAGCCCGGGAGGCCCTAACACTGAAGCTTTCTTT
TRBV6-1	many	TRBJ1-2	NA	CASSPKGAGIGYTF	TGTGCCAGCAGTCCGAAAGGGGCTGGAATTGGCTACACCTTC
TRBV19	NA	TRBJ1-1	NA	CASSFGAQGTEAFF	TGTGCCAGTAGTTTCGGGGCCCAGGGCACTGAAGCTTTCTTT
TRBV3-1	many	TRBJ1-2	NA	CASSQRGTYGYTF	TGTGCCAGCAGCCAACGGGGGACCTATGGCTACACCTTC
TRBV12-3/TRBV12-4	NA	TRBJ2-1	TRBD1	CASSWTGGGYNEQFF	TGTGCCAGCAGTTGGACAGGGGGCGGCTACAATGAGCAGTTCTTC
TRBV18	many	TRBJ1-1	NA	CASSPRGVNTEAFF	TGTGCCAGCTCACCAAGGGGAGTGAACACTGAAGCTTTCTTT
TRBV28	NA	TRBJ1-6	TRBD1	CANTPQRGLSPLHF	TGTGCCAACACCCCTCAGAGGGGGCTTTCACCCCTCCACTTT
TRBV20-1	many	TRBJ2-7	NA	CSAGGGSYEQYF	TGCAGTGCTGGAGGGGGCTCCTACGAGCAGTACTTC
TRBV11-2	NA	TRBJ2-2	NA	CASSLPPSGELFF	TGTGCCAGCAGCTTACCTCCCTCCGGGGAGCTGTTTTTT
TRBV7-9	NA	TRBJ1-2	NA	CASSLGGRSNYGYTF	TGTGCCAGCAGCTTAGGGGGGAGATCTAACTATGGCTACACCTTC
TRBV6-1	many	TRBJ2-2	TRBD1	CASSERTGGSTGELFF	TGTGCCAGCAGTGAACGGACAGGGGGGAGCACCGGGGAGCTGTTTTTT
TRBV7-2	NA	TRBJ2-7	NA	CASSSTRAYEQYF	TGTGCCAGCAGCTCGACACGGGCTTACGAGCAGTACTTC
TRBV5-1	many	TRBJ2-3	TRBD2	CASTLAGGITDTQYF	TGCGCCAGCACCCTAGCGGGGGGAATTACAGATACGCAGTATTTT
TRBV28	many	TRBJ1-6	NA	CASSAHGSSYNSPLHF	TGTGCCAGCAGTGCCCACGGTAGCTCCTATAATTCACCCCTCCACTTT
TRBV29-1	NA	TRBJ2-2	NA	CSVHQGGTTGELFF	TGCAGCGTTCATCAGGGGGGAACCACCGGGGAGCTGTTTTTT
TRBV6-1	many	TRBJ2-2	NA	CASSEILNTGELFF	TGTGCCAGCAGTGAAATACTAAACACCGGGGAGCTGTTTTTT
TRBV9	medium-sized	TRBJ1-1	NA	CASNKGGGLGTEAFF	TGTGCCAGCAACAAAGGGGGGGGGCTTGGTACTGAAGCTTTCTTT
TRBV11-2	NA	TRBJ2-1	TRBD2	CASSLVTSGIEGNEQFF	TGTGCCAGCAGCTTAGTGACTAGCGGGATTGAGGGGAATGAGCAGTTCTTC
TRBV30	many	TRBJ1-5	NA	CAWSLTGPNQPQHF	TGTGCCTGGAGTTTAACAGGCCCCAATCAGCCCCAGCATTTT
TRBV20-1	many	TRBJ2-7	NA	CSARVGFSYEQYF	TGCAGTGCTAGAGTAGGTTTCTCCTACGAGCAGTACTTC
TRBV20-1	NA	TRBJ2-4	TRBD1	CSAMGQVKNIQYF	TGCAGTGCTATGGGACAGGTGAAAAACATTCAGTACTTC
TRBV2	NA	TRBJ2-7	TRBD2	CASSESSGRNEQYF	TGTGCCAGCAGTGAGTCTAGCGGGAGGAACGAGCAGTACTTC
TRBV6-1	many	TRBJ1-6	TRBD1	CASTGQGNSPLHF	TGTGCCAGCACCGGACAGGGGAATTCACCCCTCCACTTT
TRBV9	many	TRBJ2-7	NA	CASSVSGGTGSYEQYF	TGTGCCAGCAGCGTAAGCGGGGGGACAGGCTCCTACGAGCAGTACTTC
TRBV29-1	NA	TRBJ1-1	NA	CSVDAGGPEAFF	TGCAGCGTTGATGCCGGGGGCCCTGAAGCTTTCTTT
TRBV27	many	TRBJ2-7	TRBD2	CASRHLADDYEQYF	TGTGCCAGCAGACATCTAGCGGATGACTACGAGCAGTACTTC
TRBV5-1	many	TRBJ2-7	NA	CASSVPSYEQYF	TGCGCCAGCAGCGTCCCGTCCTACGAGCAGTACTTC
TRBV2	many	TRBJ2-1	NA	CASSGGPGEILGEQFF	TGTGCCAGCAGCGGTGGACCGGGTGAAATTTTAGGTGAGCAGTTCTTC
TRBV11-2	few	TRBJ1-1	TRBD1	CASSQGTGWLVPFF	TGTGCCAGCAGCCAAGGGACAGGTTGGCTCGTTCCCTTCTTT